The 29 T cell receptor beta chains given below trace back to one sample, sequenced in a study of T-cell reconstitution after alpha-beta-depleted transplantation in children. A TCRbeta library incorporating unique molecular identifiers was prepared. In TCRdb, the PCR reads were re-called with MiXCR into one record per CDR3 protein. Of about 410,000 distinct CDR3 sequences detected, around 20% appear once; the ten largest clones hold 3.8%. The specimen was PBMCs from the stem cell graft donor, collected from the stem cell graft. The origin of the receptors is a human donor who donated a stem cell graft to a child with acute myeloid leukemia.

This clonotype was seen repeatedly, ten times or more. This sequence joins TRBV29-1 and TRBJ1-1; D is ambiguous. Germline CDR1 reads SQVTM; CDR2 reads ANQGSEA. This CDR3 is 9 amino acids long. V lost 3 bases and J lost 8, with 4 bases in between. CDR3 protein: CSVDTEAFF. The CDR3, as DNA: TGCAGCGTTGATACAGAAGCTTTCTTT.

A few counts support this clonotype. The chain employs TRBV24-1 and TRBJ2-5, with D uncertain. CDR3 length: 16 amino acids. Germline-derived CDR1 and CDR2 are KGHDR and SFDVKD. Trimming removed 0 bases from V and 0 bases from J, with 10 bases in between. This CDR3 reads CATSDLSPRYQETQYF. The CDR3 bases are TGTGCCACCAGTGATTTGAGCCCCCGGTACCAAGAGACCCAGTACTTC.

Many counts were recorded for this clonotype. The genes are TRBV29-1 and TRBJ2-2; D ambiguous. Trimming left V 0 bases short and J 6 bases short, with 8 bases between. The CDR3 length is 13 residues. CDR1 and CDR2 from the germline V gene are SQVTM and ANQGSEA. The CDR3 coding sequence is TGCAGCGTTGAAGAGGAGTCCCCCGGGGAGCTGTTTTTT. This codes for CSVEEESPGELFF.

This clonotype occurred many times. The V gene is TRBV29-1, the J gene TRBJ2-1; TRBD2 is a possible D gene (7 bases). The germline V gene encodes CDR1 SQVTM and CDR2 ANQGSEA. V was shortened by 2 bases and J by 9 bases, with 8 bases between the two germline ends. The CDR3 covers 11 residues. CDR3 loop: CSVERGGEQFF. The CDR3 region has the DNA TGCAGCGTTGAAAGGGGGGGTGAGCAGTTCTTC.

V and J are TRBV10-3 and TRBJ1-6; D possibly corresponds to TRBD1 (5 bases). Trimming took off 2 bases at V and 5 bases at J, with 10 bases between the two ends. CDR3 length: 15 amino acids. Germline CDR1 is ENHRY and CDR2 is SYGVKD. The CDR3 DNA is TGTGCCATCAGTGAGCCGGGACGGGATAATTCACCCCTCCACTTT. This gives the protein CAISEPGRDNSPLHF.

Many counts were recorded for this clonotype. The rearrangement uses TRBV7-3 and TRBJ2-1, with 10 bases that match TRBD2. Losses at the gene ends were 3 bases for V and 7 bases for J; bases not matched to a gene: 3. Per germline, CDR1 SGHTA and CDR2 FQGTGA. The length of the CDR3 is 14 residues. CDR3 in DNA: TGTGCCAGCAGCTTTTCTAGCGGGAGTAATGAGCAGTTCTTC. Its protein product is CASSFSSGSNEQFF.

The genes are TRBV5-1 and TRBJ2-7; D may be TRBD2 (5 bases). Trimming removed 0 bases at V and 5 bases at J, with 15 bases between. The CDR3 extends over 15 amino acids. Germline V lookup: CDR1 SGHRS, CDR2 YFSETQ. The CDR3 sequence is CASSLDIGVVDEQYF. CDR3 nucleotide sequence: TGCGCCAGCAGCTTGGATATCGGGGTAGTGGACGAGCAGTACTTC.

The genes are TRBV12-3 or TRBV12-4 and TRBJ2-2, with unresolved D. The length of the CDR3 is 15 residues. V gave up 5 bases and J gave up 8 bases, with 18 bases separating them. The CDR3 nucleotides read TGTGCCAGCAGTGTTCCGGGCCCTTCACGGGGGGAGCTGTTTTTT. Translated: CASSVPGPSRGELFF.

CDR3 sequence: CASKQGPPLHF. For the CDR3, the DNA is TGTGCCAGCAAACAGGGACCACCCCTCCACTTT. The chain is built from TRBV28 and TRBJ1-6, with D perhaps TRBD1 (6 bases). Trimming stripped 7 bases from V and 11 bases from J, with 9 bases between. The CDR3 runs to 11 residues. Germline V lookup: CDR1 MDHEN, CDR2 SYDVKM.

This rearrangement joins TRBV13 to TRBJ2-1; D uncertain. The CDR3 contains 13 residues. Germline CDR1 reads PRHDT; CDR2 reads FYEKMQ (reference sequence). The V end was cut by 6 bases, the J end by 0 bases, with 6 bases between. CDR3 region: CASRGYSYNEQFF. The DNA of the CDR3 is TGTGCCAGCAGGGGGTACTCCTACAATGAGCAGTTCTTC.

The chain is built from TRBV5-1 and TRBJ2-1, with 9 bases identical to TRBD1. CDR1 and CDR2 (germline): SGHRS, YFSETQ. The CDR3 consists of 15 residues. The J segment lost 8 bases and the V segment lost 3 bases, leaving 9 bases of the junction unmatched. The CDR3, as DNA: TGCGCCAGCAGCTCCCATCTAACAGGGGGCGATGAGCAGTTCTTC. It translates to CASSSHLTGGDEQFF.

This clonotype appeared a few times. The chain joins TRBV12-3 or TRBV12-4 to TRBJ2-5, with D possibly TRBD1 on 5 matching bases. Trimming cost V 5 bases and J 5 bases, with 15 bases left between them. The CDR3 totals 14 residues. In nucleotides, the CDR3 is TGTGCCAGCAGTCCCACTCAGGGTTGGGAGACCCAGTACTTC. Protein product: CASSPTQGWETQYF.

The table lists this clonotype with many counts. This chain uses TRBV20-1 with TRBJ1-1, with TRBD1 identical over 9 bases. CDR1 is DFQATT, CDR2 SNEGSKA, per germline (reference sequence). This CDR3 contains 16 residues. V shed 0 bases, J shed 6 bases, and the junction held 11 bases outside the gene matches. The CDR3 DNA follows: TGCAGTGCTAGAGATAGATGGGGACAGGGTGGCGCTGAAGCTTTCTTT. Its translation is CSARDRWGQGGAEAFF.

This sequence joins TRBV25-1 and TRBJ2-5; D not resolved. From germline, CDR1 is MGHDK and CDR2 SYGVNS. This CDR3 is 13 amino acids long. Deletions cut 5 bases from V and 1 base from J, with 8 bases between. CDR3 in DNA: TGTGCCAGCAGTCCCCGGTTCCAAGAGACCCAGTACTTC. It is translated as CASSPRFQETQYF. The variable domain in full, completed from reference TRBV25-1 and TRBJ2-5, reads EADIYQTPRYLVIGTGKKITLECSQTMGHDKMYWYQQDPGMELHLIHYSYGVNSTEKGDLSSESTVSRIRTEHFPLTLESARPSHTSQYLCASSPRFQETQYFGPGTRLLVL.

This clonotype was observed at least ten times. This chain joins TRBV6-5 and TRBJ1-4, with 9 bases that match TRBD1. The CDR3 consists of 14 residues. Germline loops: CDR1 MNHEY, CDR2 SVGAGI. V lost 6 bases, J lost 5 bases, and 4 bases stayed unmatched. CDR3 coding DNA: TGTGCCAGCAGGGGGACAGGGCGGAATGAAAAACTGTTTTTT. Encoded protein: CASRGTGRNEKLFF.

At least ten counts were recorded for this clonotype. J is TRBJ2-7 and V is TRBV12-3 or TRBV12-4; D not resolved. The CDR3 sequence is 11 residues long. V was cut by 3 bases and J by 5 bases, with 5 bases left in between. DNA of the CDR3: TGTGCCAGCAGTTTGGGCCACGAGCAGTACTTC. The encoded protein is CASSLGHEQYF.

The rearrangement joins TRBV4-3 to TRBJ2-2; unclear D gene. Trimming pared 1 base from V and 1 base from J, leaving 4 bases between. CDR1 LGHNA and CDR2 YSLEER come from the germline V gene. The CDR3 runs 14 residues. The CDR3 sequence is CASSQGLNTGELFF. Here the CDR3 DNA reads TGCGCCAGCAGCCAAGGCCTGAACACCGGGGAGCTGTTTTTT.

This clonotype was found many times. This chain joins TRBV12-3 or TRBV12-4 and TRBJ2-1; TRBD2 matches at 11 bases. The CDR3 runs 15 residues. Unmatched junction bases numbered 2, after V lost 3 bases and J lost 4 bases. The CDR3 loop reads CASSFSSGGYNEQFF. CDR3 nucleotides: TGTGCCAGCAGTTTCTCTAGCGGGGGGTACAATGAGCAGTTCTTC.

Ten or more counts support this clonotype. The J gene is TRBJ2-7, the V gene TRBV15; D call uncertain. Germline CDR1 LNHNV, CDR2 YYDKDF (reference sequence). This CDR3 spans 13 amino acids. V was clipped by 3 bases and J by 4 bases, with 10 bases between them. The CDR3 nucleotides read TGTGCCACCAGCAGTGGATATACTTACGAGCAGTACTTC. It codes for CATSSGYTYEQYF.

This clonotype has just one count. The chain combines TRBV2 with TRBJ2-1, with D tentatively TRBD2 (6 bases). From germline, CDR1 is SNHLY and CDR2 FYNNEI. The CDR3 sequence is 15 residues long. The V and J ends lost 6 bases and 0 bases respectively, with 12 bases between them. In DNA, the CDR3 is TGTGCCAGCAGGGTTAGCGGTAGCTCCTACAATGAGCAGTTCTTC. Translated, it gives CASRVSGSSYNEQFF.

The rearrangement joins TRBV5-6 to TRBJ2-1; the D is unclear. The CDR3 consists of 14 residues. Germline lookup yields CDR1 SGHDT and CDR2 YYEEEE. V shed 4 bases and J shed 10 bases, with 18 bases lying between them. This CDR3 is CASSPGRPTLEQFF. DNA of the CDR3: TGTGCCAGCAGCCCCGGGCGACCCACCTTGGAGCAGTTCTTC.

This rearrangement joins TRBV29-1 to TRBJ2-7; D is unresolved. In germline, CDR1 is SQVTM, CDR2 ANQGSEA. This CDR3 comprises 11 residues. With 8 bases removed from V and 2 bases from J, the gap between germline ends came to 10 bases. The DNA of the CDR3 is TGCAGCCCGGGCTGGACCTACGAGCAGTACTTC. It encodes CSPGWTYEQYF.

DNA of the CDR3: TGTGCCACCAGCGGGGACTACAACCAAGAGACCCAGTACTTC. Amino acid sequence: CATSGDYNQETQYF. The gene calls are TRBV15 and TRBJ2-5, with 7 bases aligning to TRBD2. The CDR3 contains 14 residues. The J segment lost 0 bases and the V segment lost 5 bases, leaving 3 bases of the junction unmatched. Germline-derived CDR1 and CDR2 are LNHNV and YYDKDF (reference sequence). Looking up the rest from reference TRBV15 and TRBJ2-5 gives the full variable domain: DAMVIQNPRYQVTQFGKPVTLSCSQTLNHNVMYWYQQKSSQAPKLLFHYYDKDFNNEADTPDNFQSRRPNTSFCFLDIRSPGLGDTAMYLCATSGDYNQETQYFGPGTRLLVL.

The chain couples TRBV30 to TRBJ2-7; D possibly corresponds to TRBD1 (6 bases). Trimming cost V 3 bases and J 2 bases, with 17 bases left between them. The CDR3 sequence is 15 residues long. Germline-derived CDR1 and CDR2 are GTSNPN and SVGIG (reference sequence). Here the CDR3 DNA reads TGTGCCTGGAGCAAGCCCGGGACACTAGCCTACGAGCAGTACTTC. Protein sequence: CAWSKPGTLAYEQYF.

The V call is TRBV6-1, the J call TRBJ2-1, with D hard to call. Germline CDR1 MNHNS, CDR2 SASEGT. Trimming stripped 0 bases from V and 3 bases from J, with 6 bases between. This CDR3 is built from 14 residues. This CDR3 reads CASSEAMDYNEQFF. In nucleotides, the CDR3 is TGTGCCAGCAGTGAAGCGATGGACTACAATGAGCAGTTCTTC.

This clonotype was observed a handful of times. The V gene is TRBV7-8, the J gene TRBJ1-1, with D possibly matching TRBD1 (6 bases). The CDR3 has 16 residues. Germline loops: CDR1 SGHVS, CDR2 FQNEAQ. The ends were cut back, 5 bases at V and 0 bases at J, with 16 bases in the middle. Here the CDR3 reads CASSPTGTSLNTEAFF. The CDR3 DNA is TGTGCCAGCAGCCCAACCGGGACATCCTTGAACACTGAAGCTTTCTTT.

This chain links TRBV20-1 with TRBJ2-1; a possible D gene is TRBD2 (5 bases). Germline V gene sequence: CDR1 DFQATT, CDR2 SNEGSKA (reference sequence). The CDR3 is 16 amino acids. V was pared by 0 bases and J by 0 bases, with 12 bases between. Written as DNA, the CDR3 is TGCAGTGCTAGAGATCTCGGCGGGCCCTCCTACAATGAGCAGTTCTTC. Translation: CSARDLGGPSYNEQFF.

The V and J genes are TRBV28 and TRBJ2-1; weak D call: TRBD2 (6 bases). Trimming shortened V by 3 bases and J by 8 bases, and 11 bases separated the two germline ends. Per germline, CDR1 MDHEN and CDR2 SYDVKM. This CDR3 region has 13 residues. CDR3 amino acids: CASSFGGTHEQFF. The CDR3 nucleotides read TGTGCCAGCAGTTTCGGGGGTACCCATGAGCAGTTCTTC.

The CDR3 loop reads CASSLITDPYEQYF. Written as DNA, the CDR3 is TGTGCCAGCAGCTTGATAACGGACCCCTACGAGCAGTACTTC. The J gene is TRBJ2-7, the V gene TRBV5-5; D uncertain. Trimming pared 1 base from V and 2 bases from J, leaving 10 bases between. The CDR3 sequence is 14 residues long. The germline V gene has CDR1 SGHKS and CDR2 YYEKEE (reference sequence).